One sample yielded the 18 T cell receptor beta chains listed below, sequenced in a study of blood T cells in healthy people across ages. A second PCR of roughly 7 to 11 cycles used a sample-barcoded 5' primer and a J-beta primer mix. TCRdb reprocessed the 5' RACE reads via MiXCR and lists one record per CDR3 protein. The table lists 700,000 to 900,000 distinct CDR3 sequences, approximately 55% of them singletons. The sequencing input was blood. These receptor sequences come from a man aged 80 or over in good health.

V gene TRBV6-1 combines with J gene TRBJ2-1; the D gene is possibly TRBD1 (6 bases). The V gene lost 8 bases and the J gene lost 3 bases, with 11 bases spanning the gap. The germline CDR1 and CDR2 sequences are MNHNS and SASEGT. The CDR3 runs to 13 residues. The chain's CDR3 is CASLRTVYNEQFF. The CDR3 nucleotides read TGTGCCAGCTTGCGGACAGTCTACAATGAGCAGTTCTTC.

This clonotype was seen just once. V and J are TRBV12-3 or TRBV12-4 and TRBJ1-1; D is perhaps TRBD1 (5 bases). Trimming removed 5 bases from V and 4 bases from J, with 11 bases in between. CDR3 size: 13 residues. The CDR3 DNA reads TGTGCCAGCAGTGTTGGGCAGGGCACTGAAGCTTTCTTT. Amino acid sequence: CASSVGQGTEAFF.

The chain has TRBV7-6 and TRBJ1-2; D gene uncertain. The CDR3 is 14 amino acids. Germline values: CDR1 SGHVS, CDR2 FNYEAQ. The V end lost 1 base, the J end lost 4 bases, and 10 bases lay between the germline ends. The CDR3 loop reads CASSLDSVGYGYTF. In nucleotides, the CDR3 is TGTGCCAGCAGCTTAGACTCAGTGGGCTATGGCTACACCTTC.

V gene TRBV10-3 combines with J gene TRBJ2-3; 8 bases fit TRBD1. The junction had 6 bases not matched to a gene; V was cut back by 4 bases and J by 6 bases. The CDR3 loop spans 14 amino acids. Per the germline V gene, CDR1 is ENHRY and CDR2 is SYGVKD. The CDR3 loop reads CAISGLQGADTQYF. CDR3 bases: TGTGCCATCAGTGGTCTGCAGGGGGCTGATACGCAGTATTTT.

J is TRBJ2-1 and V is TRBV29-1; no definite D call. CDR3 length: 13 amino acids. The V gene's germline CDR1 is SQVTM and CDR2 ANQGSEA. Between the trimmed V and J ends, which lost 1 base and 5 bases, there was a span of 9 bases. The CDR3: CSVEGGRNNEQFF. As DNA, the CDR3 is TGCAGCGTTGAAGGAGGTCGGAACAATGAGCAGTTCTTC.

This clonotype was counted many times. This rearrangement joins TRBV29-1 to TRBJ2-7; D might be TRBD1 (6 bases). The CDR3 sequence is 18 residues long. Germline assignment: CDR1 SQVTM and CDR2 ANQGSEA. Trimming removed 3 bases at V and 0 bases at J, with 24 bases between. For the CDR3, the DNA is TGCAGCGTTGATGGGGTCTCTCCGGGACACCGGGACTCCTACGAGCAGTACTTC. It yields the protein CSVDGVSPGHRDSYEQYF.

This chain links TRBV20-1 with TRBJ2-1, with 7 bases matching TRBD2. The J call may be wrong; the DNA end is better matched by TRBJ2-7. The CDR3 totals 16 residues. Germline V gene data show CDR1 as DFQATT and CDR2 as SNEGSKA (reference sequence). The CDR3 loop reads CSCEAGITSSYNEQYF. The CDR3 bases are TGCAGTTGCGAAGCGGGGATTACCAGCTCCTACAATGAGCAGTACTTC.

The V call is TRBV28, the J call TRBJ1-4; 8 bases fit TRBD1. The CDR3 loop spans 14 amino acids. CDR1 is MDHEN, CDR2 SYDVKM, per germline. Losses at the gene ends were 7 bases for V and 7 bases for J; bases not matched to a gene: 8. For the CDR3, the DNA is TGTGCCAGCAACTTTCAGGGGGCGGGTGAAAAACTGTTTTTT. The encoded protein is CASNFQGAGEKLFF.

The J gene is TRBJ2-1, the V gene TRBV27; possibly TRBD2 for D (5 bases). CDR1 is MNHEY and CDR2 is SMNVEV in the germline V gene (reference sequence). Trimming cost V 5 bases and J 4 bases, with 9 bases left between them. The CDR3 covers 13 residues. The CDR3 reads CASSTRTYNEQFF. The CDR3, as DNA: TGTGCCAGCAGTACCAGGACTTACAATGAGCAGTTCTTC.

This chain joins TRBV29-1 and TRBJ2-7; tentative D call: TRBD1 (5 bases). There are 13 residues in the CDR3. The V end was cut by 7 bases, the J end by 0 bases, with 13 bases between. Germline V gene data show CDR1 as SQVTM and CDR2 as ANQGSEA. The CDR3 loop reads CSAETDSSYEQYF. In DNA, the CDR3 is TGCAGCGCGGAGACAGATTCCTCCTACGAGCAGTACTTC.

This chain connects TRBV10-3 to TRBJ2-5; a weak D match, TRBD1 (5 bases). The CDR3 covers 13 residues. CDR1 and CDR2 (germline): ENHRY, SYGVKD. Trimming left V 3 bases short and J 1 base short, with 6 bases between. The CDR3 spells CAISDDSQETQYF. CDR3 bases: TGTGCCATCAGTGACGACAGCCAAGAGACCCAGTACTTC.

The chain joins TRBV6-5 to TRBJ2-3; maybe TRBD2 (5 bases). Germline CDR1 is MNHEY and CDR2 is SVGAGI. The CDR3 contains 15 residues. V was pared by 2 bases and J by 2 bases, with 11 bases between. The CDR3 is CASSYLPTTTDTQYF. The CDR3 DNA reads TGTGCCAGCAGTTACCTTCCGACTACCACAGATACGCAGTATTTT.

For the CDR3, the DNA is TGCAGCGTTGAAGGGGACAGGGGAGCCAAAAACATTCAGTACTTC. As protein: CSVEGDRGAKNIQYF. The rearrangement uses TRBV29-1 and TRBJ2-4, with 10 nucleotides matching TRBD1. The CDR3 has 15 residues. V lost 1 base and J lost 0; bases outside the gene matches: 0. Germline assignment: CDR1 SQVTM and CDR2 ANQGSEA.

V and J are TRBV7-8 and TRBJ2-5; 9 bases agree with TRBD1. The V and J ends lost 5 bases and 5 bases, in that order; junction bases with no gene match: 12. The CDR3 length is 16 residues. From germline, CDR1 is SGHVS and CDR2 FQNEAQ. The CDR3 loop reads CASSPPGQGYRETQYF. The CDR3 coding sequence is TGTGCCAGCAGCCCTCCGGGACAGGGCTATCGGGAGACCCAGTACTTC. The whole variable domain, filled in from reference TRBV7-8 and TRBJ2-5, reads GAGVSQSPRYKVAKRGQDVALRCDPISGHVSLFWYQQALGQGPEFLTYFQNEAQLDKSGLPSDRFFAERPEGSVSTLKIQRTQQEDSAVYLCASSPPGQGYRETQYFGPGTRLLVL.

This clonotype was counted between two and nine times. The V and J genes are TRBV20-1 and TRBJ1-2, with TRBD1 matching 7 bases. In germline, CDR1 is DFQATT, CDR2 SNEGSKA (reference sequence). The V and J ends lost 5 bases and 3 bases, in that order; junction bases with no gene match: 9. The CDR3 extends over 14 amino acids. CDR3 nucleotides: TGCAGTGCTGAGGACGGGGGGACAGACTATGGCTACACCTTC. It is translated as CSAEDGGTDYGYTF.

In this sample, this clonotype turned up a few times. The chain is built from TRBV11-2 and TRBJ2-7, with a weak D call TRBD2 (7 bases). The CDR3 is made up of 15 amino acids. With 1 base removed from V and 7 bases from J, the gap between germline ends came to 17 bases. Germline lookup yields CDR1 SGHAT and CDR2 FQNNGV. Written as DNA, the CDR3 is TGTGCCAGCAGCTTAGTTACTAGCGCCCAGGGGGAGCAGTACTTC. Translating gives CASSLVTSAQGEQYF. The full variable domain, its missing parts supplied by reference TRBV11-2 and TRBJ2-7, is EAGVAQSPRYKIIEKRQSVAFWCNPISGHATLYWYQQILGQGPKLLIQFQNNGVVDDSQLPKDRFSAERLKGVDSTLKIQPAKLEDSAVYLCASSLVTSAQGEQYFGPGTRLTVT.

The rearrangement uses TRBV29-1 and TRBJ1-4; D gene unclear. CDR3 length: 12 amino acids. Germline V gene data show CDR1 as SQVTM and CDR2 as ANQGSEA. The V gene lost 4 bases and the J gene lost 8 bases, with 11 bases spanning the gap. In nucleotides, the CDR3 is TGCAGCGTTGGACTCTCCAGCGAAAAACTGTTTTTT. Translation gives CSVGLSSEKLFF. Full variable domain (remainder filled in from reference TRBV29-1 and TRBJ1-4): SAVISQKPSRDICQRGTSLTIQCQVDSQVTMMFWYRQQPGQSLTLIATANQGSEATYESGFVIDKFPISRPNLTFSTLTVSNMSPEDSSIYLCSVGLSSEKLFFGSGTQLSVL.

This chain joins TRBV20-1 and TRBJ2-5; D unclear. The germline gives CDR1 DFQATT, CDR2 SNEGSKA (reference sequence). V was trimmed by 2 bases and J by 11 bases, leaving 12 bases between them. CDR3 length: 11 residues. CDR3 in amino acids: CSARRSNEQYF. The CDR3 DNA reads TGCAGTGCTAGAAGGAGCAATGAGCAGTACTTC.